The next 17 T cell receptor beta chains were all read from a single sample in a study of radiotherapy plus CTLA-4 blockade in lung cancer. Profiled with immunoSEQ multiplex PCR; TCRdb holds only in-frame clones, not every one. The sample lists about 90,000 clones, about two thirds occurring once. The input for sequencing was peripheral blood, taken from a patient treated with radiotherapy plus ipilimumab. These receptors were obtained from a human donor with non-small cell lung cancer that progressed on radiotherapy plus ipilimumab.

CDR3 residues: CASRQGSYGYTF. The DNA of the CDR3 is TGTGCCAGCAGGCAGGGGAGCTATGGCTACACCTTC. This chain uses TRBV6-1 with TRBJ1-2, with D maybe TRBD1 (6 bases). Deletions cut 6 bases from V and 4 bases from J, with 9 bases between. Germline V gene lookup returns CDR1 MNHNS and CDR2 SASEGT. This CDR3 spans 12 amino acids.

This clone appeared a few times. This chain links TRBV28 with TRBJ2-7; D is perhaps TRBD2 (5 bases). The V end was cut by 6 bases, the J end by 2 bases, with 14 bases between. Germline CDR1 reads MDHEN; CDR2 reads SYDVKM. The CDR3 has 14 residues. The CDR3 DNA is TGTGCCAGCAGCTCTTCATTGACTACCTACGAGCAGTACTTC. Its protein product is CASSSSLTTYEQYF.

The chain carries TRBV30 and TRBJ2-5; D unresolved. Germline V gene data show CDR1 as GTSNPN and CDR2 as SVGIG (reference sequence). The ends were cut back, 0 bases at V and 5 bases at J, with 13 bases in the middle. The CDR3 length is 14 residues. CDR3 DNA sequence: TGTGCCTGGAGTGTGGGCAGATTGGGGGAGACCCAGTACTTC. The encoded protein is CAWSVGRLGETQYF.

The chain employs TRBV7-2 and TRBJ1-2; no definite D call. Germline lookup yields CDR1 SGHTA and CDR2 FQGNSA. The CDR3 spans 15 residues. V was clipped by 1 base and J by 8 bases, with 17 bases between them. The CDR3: CASSLEPAASGGYTF. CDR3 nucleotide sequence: TGTGCCAGCAGCTTAGAGCCGGCCGCGAGTGGAGGCTACACCTTC.

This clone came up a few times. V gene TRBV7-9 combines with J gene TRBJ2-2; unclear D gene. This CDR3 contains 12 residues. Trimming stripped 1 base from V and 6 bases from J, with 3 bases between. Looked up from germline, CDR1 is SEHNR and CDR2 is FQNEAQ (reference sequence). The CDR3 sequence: CASSLGPGELFF. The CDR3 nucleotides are TGTGCCAGCAGCTTAGGACCCGGGGAGCTGTTTTTT. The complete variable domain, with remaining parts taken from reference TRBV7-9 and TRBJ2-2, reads DTGVSQNPRHKITKRGQNVTFRCDPISEHNRLYWYRQTLGQGPEFLTYFQNEAQLEKSRLLSDRFSAERPKGSFSTLEIQRTEQGDSAMYLCASSLGPGELFFGEGSRLTVL.

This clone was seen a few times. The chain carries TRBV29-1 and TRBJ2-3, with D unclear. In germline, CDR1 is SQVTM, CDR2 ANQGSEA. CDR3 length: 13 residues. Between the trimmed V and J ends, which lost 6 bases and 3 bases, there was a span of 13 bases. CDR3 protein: CSVARRLTDTQYF. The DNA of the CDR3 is TGCAGCGTCGCACGGCGTCTTACAGATACGCAGTATTTT.

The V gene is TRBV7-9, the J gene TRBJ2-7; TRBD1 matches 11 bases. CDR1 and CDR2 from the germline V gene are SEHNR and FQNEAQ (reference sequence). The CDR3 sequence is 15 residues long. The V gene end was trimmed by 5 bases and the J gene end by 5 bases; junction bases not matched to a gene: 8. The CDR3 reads CASSVGQGVVNEQYF. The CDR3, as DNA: TGTGCCAGCAGCGTGGGACAGGGGGTCGTCAACGAGCAGTACTTC. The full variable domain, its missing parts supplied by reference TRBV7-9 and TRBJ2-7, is DTGVSQNPRHKITKRGQNVTFRCDPISEHNRLYWYRQTLGQGPEFLTYFQNEAQLEKSRLLSDRFSAERPKGSFSTLEIQRTEQGDSAMYLCASSVGQGVVNEQYFGPGTRLTVT.

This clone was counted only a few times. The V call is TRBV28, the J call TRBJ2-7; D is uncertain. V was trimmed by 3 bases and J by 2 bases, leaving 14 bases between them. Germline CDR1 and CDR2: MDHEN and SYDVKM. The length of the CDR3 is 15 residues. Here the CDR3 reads CASSFGGIQTYEQYF. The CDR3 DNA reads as TGTGCCAGCAGTTTCGGTGGGATCCAGACCTACGAGCAGTACTTC.

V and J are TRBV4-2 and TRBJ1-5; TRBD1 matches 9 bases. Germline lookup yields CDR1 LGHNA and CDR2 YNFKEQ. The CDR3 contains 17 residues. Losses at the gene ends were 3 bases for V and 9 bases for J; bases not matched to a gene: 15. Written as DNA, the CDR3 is TGTGCCAGCAGCCAGGACGAGGGACAGGGAGGTATGTGGCCCCAGCATTTT. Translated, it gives CASSQDEGQGGMWPQHF.

The CDR3 sequence: CASSLAGLAGVADTQYF. CDR3 DNA: TGTGCCAGCAGCTTAGCGGGACTAGCGGGAGTGGCCGATACGCAGTATTTT. The chain links TRBV7-9 to TRBJ2-3, with 14 bases fitting TRBD2. The V and J ends lost 0 bases and 6 bases, in that order; junction bases with no gene match: 5. CDR3 length: 17 amino acids. Per the germline V gene, CDR1 is SEHNR and CDR2 is FQNEAQ (reference sequence).

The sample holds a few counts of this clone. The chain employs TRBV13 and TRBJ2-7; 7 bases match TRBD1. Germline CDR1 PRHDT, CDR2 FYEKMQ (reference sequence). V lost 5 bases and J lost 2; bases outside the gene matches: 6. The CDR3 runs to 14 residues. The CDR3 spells CASSGWDRAYEQYF. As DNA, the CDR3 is TGTGCCAGCAGCGGTTGGGACAGAGCCTACGAGCAGTACTTC.

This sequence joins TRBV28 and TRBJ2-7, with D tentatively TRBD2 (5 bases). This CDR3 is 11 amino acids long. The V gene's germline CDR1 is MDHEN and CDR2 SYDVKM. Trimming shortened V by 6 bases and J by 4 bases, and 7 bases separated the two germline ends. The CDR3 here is CASRGGYEQYF. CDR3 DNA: TGTGCCAGCAGAGGAGGTTACGAGCAGTACTTC.

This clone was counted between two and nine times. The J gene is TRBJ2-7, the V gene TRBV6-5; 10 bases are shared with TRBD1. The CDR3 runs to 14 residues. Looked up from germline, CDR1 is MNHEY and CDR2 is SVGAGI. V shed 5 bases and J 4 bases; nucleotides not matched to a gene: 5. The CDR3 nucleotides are TGTGCCAGCAGTCCAGACAGGGGGCAATACGAGCAGTACTTC. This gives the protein CASSPDRGQYEQYF.

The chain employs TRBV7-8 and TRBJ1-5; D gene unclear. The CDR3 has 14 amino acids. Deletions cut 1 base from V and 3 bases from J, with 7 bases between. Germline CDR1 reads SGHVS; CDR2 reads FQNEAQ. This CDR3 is CASSLELINQPQHF. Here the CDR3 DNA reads TGTGCCAGCAGCTTAGAGCTGATCAATCAGCCCCAGCATTTT.

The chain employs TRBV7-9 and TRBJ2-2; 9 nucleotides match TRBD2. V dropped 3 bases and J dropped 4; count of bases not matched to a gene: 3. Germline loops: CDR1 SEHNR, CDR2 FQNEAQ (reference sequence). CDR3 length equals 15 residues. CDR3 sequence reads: CASSFLAGSTGELFF. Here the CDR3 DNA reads TGTGCCAGCAGCTTCCTAGCGGGGAGCACCGGGGAGCTGTTTTTT. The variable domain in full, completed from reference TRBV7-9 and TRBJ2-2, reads DTGVSQNPRHKITKRGQNVTFRCDPISEHNRLYWYRQTLGQGPEFLTYFQNEAQLEKSRLLSDRFSAERPKGSFSTLEIQRTEQGDSAMYLCASSFLAGSTGELFFGEGSRLTVL.

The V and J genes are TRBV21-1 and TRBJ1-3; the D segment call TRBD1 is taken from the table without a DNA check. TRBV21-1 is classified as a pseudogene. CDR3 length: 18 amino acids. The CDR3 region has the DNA TGTGCCAGCAGCAAAAGGATGGGTCACACAGGAGCAGGAAACACCATATATTTT. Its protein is CASSKRMGHTGAGNTIYF.

CDR3 residues: CASSFGDSEETQYF. The CDR3 region has the DNA TGCGCCAGCAGCTTCGGGGACAGTGAAGAGACCCAGTACTTC. The chain joins TRBV5-1 to TRBJ2-5; 7 nucleotides agree with TRBD1. Germline V gene sequence: CDR1 SGHRS, CDR2 YFSETQ. CDR3 length: 14 amino acids. Trimming cost V 2 bases and J 3 bases; bases outside gene matches: 4.